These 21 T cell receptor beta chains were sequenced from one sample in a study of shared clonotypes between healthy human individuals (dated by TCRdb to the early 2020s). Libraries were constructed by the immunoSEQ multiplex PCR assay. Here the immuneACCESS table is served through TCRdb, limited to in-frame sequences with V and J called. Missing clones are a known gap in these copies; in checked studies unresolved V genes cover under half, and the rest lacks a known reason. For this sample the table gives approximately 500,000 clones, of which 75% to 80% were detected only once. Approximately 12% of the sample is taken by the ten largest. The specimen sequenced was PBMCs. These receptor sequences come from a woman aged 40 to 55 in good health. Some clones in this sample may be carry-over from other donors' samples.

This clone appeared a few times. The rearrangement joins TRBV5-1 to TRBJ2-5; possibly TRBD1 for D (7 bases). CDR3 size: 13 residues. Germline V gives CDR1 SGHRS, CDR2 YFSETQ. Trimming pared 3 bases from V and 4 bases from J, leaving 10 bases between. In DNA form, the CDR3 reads TGCGCCAGCAGCTCCCAGGGGGGAGAGACCCAGTACTTC. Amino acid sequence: CASSSQGGETQYF.

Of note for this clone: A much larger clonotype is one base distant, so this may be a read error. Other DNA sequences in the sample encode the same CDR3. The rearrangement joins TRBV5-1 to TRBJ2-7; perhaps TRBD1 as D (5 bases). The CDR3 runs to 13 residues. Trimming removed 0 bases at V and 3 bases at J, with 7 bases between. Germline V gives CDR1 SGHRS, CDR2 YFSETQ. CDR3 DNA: TGCGCCAGCAGCTTGGGACAGAACTACGAGCAGTACTTC. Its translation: CASSLGQNYEQYF.

This CDR3 reads CASSVGRGRAGNTQYF. The CDR3 coding sequence is TGTGCCAGCAGCGTAGGTCGCGGGAGGGCCGGGAATACGCAGTATTTT. The chain has TRBV9 and TRBJ2-3; TRBD2 matches at 9 bases. Germline CDR1 and CDR2: SGDLS and YYNGEE. J was trimmed by 7 bases and V by 0 bases; bases with no gene match: 9. There are 16 residues in the CDR3. Looking up the rest from reference TRBV9 and TRBJ2-3 gives the full variable domain: DSGVTQTPKHLITATGQRVTLRCSPRSGDLSVYWYQQSLDQGLQFLIQYYNGEERAKGNILERFSAQQFPDLHSELNLSSLELGDSALYFCASSVGRGRAGNTQYFGPGTRLTVL.

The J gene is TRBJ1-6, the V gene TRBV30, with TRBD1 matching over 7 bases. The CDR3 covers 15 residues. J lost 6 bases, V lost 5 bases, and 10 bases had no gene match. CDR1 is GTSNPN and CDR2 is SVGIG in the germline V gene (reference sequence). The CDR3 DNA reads TGTGCCTGGGGCACCGGGACAGTCCCTAATTCACCCCTCCACTTT. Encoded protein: CAWGTGTVPNSPLHF.

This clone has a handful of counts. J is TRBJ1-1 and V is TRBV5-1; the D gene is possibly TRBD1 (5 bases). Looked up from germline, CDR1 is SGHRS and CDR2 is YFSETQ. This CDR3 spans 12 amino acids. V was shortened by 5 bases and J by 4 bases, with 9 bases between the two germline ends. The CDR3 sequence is CASSRGTTEAFF. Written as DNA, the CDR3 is TGCGCCAGCAGTCGGGGGACCACTGAAGCTTTCTTT.

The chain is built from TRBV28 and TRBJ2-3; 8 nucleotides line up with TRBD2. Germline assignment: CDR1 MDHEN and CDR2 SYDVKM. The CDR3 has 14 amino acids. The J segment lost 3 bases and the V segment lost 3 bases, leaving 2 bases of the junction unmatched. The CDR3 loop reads CASSFSGGTDTQYF. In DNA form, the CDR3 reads TGTGCCAGCAGTTTTTCGGGAGGGACAGATACGCAGTATTTT. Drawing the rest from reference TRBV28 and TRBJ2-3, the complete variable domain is DVKVTQSSRYLVKRTGEKVFLECVQDMDHENMFWYRQDPGLGLRLIYFSYDVKMKEKGDIPEGYSVSREKKERFSLILESASTNQTSMYLCASSFSGGTDTQYFGPGTRLTVL.

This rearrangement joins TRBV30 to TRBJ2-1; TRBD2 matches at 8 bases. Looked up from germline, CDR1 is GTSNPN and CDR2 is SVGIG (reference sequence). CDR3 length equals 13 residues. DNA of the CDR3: TGTGCTTCGAGTCGGAATAGCGGGGTTGAGCAGTTCTTC. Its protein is CASSRNSGVEQFF.

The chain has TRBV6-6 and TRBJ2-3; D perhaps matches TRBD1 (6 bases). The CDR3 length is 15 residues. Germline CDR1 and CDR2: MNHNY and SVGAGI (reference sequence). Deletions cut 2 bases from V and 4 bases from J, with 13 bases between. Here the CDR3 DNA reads TGTGCCAGCAGTTACAGGCAGGGGAACTCAGATACGCAGTATTTT. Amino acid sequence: CASSYRQGNSDTQYF.

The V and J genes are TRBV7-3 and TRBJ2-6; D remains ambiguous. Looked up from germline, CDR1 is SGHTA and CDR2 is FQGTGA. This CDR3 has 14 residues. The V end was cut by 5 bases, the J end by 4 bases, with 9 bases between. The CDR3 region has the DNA TGTGCCAGCAGCCCCACACGAGGGGCCAACGTCCTGACTTTC. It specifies CASSPTRGANVLTF.

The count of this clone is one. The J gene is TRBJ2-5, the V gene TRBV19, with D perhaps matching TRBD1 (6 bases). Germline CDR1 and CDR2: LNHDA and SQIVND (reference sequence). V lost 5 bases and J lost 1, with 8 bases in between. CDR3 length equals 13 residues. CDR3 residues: CASSSDSQETQYF. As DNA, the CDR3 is TGTGCCAGTAGTTCGGACAGCCAAGAGACCCAGTACTTC.

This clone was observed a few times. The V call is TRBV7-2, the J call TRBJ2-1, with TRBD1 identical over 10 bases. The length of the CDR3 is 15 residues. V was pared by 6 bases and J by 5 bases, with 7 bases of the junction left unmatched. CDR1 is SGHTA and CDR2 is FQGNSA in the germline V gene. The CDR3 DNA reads TGTGCCAGCAGTCCGGGACAGGGGTATAACAATGAGCAGTTCTTC. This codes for CASSPGQGYNNEQFF.

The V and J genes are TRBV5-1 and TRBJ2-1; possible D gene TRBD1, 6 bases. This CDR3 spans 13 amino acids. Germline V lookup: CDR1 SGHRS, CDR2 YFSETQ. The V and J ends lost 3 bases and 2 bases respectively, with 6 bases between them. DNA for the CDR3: TGCGCCAGCAGCTGGGACACCTACAATGAGCAGTTCTTC. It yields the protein CASSWDTYNEQFF.

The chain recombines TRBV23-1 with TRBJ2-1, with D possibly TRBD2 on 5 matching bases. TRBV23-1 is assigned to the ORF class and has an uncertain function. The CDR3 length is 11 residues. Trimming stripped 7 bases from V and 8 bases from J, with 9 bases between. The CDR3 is CASKTRDEQFF. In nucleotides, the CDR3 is TGCGCCAGCAAAACGAGGGATGAGCAGTTCTTC.

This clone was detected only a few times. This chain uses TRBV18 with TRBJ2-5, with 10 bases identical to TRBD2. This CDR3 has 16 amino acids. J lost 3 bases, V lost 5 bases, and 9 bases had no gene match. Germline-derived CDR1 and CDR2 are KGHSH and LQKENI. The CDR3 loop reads CASSSQVGTSEETQYF. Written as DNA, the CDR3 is TGTGCCAGCTCAAGCCAGGTGGGGACTAGCGAAGAGACCCAGTACTTC.

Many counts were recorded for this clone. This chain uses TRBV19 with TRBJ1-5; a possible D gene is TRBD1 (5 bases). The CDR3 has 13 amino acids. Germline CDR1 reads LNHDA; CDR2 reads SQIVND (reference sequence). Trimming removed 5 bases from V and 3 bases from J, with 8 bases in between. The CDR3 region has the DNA TGTGCCAGTAGTGCAGGGCCCAATCAGCCCCAGCATTTT. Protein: CASSAGPNQPQHF.

This chain's CDR3 is CASSLNSNYGYTF. CDR3 sequence (DNA): TGTGCCAGCAGCTTAAACAGCAACTATGGCTACACCTTC. The chain carries TRBV7-9 and TRBJ1-2; D remains unclear. CDR1 is SEHNR, CDR2 FQNEAQ, per germline (reference sequence). V shed 2 bases and J shed 2 bases, with 6 bases lying between them. The CDR3 loop spans 13 amino acids. The full variable domain, with the rest looked up from reference TRBV7-9 and TRBJ1-2, is DTGVSQNPRHKITKRGQNVTFRCDPISEHNRLYWYRQTLGQGPEFLTYFQNEAQLEKSRLLSDRFSAERPKGSFSTLEIQRTEQGDSAMYLCASSLNSNYGYTFGSGTRLTVV.

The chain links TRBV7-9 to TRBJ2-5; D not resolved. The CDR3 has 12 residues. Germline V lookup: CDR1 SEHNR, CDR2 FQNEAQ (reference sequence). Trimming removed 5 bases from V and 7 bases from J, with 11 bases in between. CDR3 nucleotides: TGTGCCAGCAGCCAGACCATGGGGACCCAGTACTTC. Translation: CASSQTMGTQYF.

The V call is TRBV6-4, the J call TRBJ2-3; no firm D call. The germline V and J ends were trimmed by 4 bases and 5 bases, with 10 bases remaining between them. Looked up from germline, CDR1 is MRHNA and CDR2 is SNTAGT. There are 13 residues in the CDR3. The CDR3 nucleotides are TGTGCCAGCAGTGCCGAGATCGGAGATACGCAGTATTTT. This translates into CASSAEIGDTQYF.

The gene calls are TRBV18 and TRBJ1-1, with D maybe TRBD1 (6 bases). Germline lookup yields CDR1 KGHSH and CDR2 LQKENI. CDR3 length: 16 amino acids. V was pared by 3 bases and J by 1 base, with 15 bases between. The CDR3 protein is CASSPAGQGGNTEAFF. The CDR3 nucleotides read TGTGCCAGCTCACCTGCGGGGCAAGGGGGGAACACTGAAGCTTTCTTT.

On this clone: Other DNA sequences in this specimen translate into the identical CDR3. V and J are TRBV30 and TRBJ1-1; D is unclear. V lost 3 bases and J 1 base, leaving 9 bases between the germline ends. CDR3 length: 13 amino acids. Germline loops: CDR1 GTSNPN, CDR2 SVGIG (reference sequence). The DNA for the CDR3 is TGTGCCTGGAGCAAGGGCCCGAACACTGAAGCTTTCTTT. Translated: CAWSKGPNTEAFF.

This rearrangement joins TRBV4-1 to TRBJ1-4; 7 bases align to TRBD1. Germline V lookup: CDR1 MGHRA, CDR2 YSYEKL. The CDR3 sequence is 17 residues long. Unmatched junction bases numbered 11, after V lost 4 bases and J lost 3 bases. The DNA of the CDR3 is TGCGCCAGCAGCCGAAGGGACAGAGAAATGTCTAATGAAAAACTGTTTTTT. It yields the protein CASSRRDREMSNEKLFF.